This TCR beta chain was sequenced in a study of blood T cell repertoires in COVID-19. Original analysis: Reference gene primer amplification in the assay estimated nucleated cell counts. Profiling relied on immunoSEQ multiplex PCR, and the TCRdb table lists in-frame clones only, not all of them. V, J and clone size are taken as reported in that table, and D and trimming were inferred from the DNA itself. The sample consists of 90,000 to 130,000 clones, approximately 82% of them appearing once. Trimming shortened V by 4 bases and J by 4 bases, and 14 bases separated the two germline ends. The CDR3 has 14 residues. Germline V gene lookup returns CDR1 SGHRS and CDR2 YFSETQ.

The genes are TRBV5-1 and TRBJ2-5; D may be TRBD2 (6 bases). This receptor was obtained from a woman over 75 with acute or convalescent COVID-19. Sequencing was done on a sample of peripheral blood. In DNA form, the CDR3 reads TGCGCCAGCAGCCCTGGGGAGGTGGGAGAGACCCAGTACTTC. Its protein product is CASSPGEVGETQYF.